The clone carrying this T cell receptor (beta chain) appeared many times. Its cognate antigen is unknown. This entry comes from a study of early T cells in non-severe SARS-CoV-2 infection. Study as a whole: Unsorted whole blood bulk RNA was sequenced, with unpaired chains. Study results and limitations: In VDJdb matching, anti-spike CD8 responses were favored while private and CD4 specificities went missing.

Germline V gene sequence: CDR1 MNHNS, CDR2 SASEGT. This CDR3 comprises 18 residues. V shed 3 bases and J 0 bases; nucleotides not matched to a gene: 10. Individually, cDNA molecules had unique molecular identifiers attached to them. TCRdb itself ran the 5' RACE reads through MiXCR, one entry per CDR3 protein. This table holds over 25,000 distinct CDR3 sequences, around 6% found once. This chain connects TRBV6-1 to TRBJ2-4; TRBD1 matches at 8 bases. This sequence was found in an adult who was a healthcare worker with PCR-confirmed SARS-CoV-2 infection or an uninfected control (not recorded which). Sequencing used whole blood. The CDR3 bases are TGTGCCAGCAGTGACGGACAGGGCGGTTGGGGAGCCAAAAACATTCAGTACTTC. As protein: CASSDGQGGWGAKNIQYF.